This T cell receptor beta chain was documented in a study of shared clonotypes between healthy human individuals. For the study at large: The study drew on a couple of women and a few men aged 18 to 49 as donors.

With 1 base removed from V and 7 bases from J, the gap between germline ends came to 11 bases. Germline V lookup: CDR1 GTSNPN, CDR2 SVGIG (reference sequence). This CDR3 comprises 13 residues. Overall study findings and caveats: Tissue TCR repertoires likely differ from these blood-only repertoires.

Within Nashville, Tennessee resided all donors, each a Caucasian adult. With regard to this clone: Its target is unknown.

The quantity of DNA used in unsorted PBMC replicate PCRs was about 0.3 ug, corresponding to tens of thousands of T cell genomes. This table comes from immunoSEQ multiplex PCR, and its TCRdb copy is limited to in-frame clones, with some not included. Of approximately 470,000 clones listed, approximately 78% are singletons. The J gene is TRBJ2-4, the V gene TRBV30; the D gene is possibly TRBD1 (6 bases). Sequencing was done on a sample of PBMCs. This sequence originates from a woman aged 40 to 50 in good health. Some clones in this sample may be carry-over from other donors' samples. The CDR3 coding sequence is TGTGCCTGGAGTGGCGGTAGGGGGAACATTCAGTACTTC. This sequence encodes CAWSGGRGNIQYF.